A single sample gave rise to the 18 T cell receptor beta chains below, sequenced in a study of T cell repertoires in cytomegalovirus infection. TCRdb processed the reads anew with MiXCR; each CDR3 protein has one entry. Of about 51,000 distinct CDR3 sequences listed, roughly a fifth are singletons. Their recognized antigens are unknown. Sequencing used CD8+ T cells from cultured PBMCs, obtained from culture after CMV antigen stimulation. The receptors come from a human donor in good health (CMV status not recorded). Some clones in this sample may be carry-over from other donors' samples.

The gene calls are TRBV12-3 or TRBV12-4 and TRBJ2-4; 8 bases line up with TRBD1. The CDR3 has 15 amino acids. V shed 3 bases, J shed 7 bases, and the junction held 8 bases outside the gene matches. The CDR3, as DNA: TGTGCCAGCAGTTTGGGCCAGGGGGCGAGGAACATTCAGTACTTC. Translation: CASSLGQGARNIQYF.

In regard to this clonotype: It may be a read error: a sequence one base away is much more abundant. The chain employs TRBV7-2 and TRBJ1-2; maybe TRBD1 (5 bases). The V gene lost 8 bases and the J gene lost 5 bases, with 15 bases spanning the gap. Germline V gene sequence: CDR1 SGHTA, CDR2 FQGNSA. The CDR3 runs to 13 residues. In DNA, the CDR3 is TGTGCCAGCTTGGGGCCTCCCAGTTATGGCTACACCTTC. It codes for CASLGPPSYGYTF.

This clonotype was found once. The V gene is TRBV27, the J gene TRBJ2-7; 11 bases fit TRBD1. V was pared by 6 bases and J by 3 bases, with 10 bases of the junction left unmatched. The CDR3 loop spans 16 amino acids. Germline values: CDR1 MNHEY, CDR2 SMNVEV (reference sequence). The CDR3 DNA sequence: TGTGCCAGCAGCCGCCCTGGGACAGGGGGAAACTACGAGCAGTACTTC. It is translated as CASSRPGTGGNYEQYF.

In this sample, this clonotype turned up a few times. V and J are TRBV27 and TRBJ1-5; weak D call: TRBD1 (6 bases). The CDR3 length is 12 residues. Trimming removed 8 bases at V and 4 bases at J, with 9 bases between. Germline V gene data show CDR1 as MNHEY and CDR2 as SMNVEV (reference sequence). CDR3 loop: CASWTENQPQHF. CDR3 bases: TGTGCCAGCTGGACAGAGAATCAGCCCCAGCATTTT.

This clonotype has more than one count but fewer than ten. The chain uses TRBV20-1 and TRBJ2-7; D not resolved. Between the trimmed V and J ends, which lost 4 bases and 2 bases, there was a span of 12 bases. The length of the CDR3 is 13 residues. Germline CDR1 DFQATT, CDR2 SNEGSKA (reference sequence). CDR3 amino acids: CSAIFPDPYEQYF. The DNA for the CDR3 is TGCAGTGCTATTTTCCCAGACCCCTACGAGCAGTACTTC.

This clonotype was counted a few times. The rearrangement links TRBV7-3 to TRBJ1-1, with 8 positions matching TRBD1. V trimming: 3 bases; J trimming: 6 bases; junction bases outside the gene matches: 6. This CDR3 is built from 14 residues. From germline, CDR1 is SGHTA and CDR2 FQGTGA. The CDR3 reads CASSLSGQGAEAFF. In DNA form, the CDR3 reads TGTGCCAGCAGCTTGTCTGGACAGGGCGCTGAAGCTTTCTTT.

This clonotype showed up just a few times. V and J are TRBV7-2 and TRBJ2-5, with D unresolved. CDR1 is SGHTA and CDR2 is FQGNSA in the germline V gene. With 5 bases removed from V and 3 bases from J, the gap between germline ends came to 10 bases. The CDR3 contains 13 residues. CDR3 DNA sequence: TGTGCCAGCAGCCCCCACCGGAAAGAGACCCAGTACTTC. Translating gives CASSPHRKETQYF.

The chain couples TRBV7-8 to TRBJ1-3; D is unresolved. V lost 2 bases to trimming and J lost 4 bases, with 9 bases between them. Per the germline V gene, CDR1 is SGHVS and CDR2 is FQNEAQ. The CDR3 runs to 14 residues. The CDR3 here is CASSLSRYGNTIYF. The CDR3, as DNA: TGTGCCAGCAGCTTAAGCAGATACGGAAACACCATATATTTT. Supplemented by reference TRBV7-8 and TRBJ1-3, the full variable domain reads GAGVSQSPRYKVAKRGQDVALRCDPISGHVSLFWYQQALGQGPEFLTYFQNEAQLDKSGLPSDRFFAERPEGSVSTLKIQRTQQEDSAVYLCASSLSRYGNTIYFGEGSWLTVV.

The rearrangement links TRBV27 to TRBJ2-7; 9 nucleotides align to TRBD1. With V trimmed by 4 bases and J by 5 bases, 12 bases remained unmatched. The CDR3 contains 16 residues. Germline CDR1 is MNHEY and CDR2 is SMNVEV (reference sequence). The chain's CDR3 is CASSYGERQGVHEQYF. CDR3 DNA: TGTGCCAGCAGTTATGGGGAGCGACAGGGGGTACACGAGCAGTACTTC.

The V gene is TRBV20-1, the J gene TRBJ2-7, with D perhaps matching TRBD1 or TRBD2 (5 bases each). V lost 2 bases to trimming and J lost 2 bases, with 13 bases between them. The CDR3 has 14 residues. Germline CDR1 reads DFQATT; CDR2 reads SNEGSKA (reference sequence). In DNA form, the CDR3 reads TGCAGTGCTAGACGGGACCTTGGGCCCTACGAGCAGTACTTC. Translation gives CSARRDLGPYEQYF.

This clonotype was recorded many times. The chain carries TRBV7-2 and TRBJ2-1; a possible D gene is TRBD1 (6 bases). Trimming removed 6 bases from V and 7 bases from J, with 16 bases in between. The CDR3 sequence is 14 residues long. CDR1 SGHTA and CDR2 FQGNSA come from the germline V gene. The DNA of the CDR3 is TGTGCCAGCAGGCTAGGGGGTCAGTTAAATGAGCAGTTCTTC. Encoded protein: CASRLGGQLNEQFF.

The chain employs TRBV6-5 and TRBJ2-5; perhaps TRBD2 as D (6 bases). This CDR3 contains 15 residues. Trimming shortened V by 5 bases and J by 4 bases, and 17 bases separated the two germline ends. Germline CDR1 MNHEY, CDR2 SVGAGI. The DNA of the CDR3 is TGTGCCAGCAGTCCCGGGGACTTGACGGGAGAGACCCAGTACTTC. As protein: CASSPGDLTGETQYF.

This clonotype was detected only a few times. The chain combines TRBV27 with TRBJ2-1; D tentatively fits TRBD1 or TRBD2 (7 bases each). V was pared by 7 bases and J by 0 bases, with 16 bases between. Germline V lookup: CDR1 MNHEY, CDR2 SMNVEV (reference sequence). The CDR3 is 16 residues long. CDR3 amino acids: CASIKGGGSSYNEQFF. In DNA form, the CDR3 reads TGTGCCAGCATAAAAGGGGGCGGGAGCTCCTACAATGAGCAGTTCTTC.

This chain uses TRBV7-8 with TRBJ2-1, with TRBD2 identical over 9 bases. The CDR3 is 15 residues long. The trim removed 1 base at V and 8 bases at J, leaving 6 bases unmatched. The V gene's germline CDR1 is SGHVS and CDR2 FQNEAQ. CDR3 in amino acids: CASSLDRAGGYEQFF. CDR3 DNA: TGTGCCAGCAGCTTAGATCGGGCGGGAGGGTATGAGCAGTTCTTC.

Only a few counts were recorded for this clonotype. The chain's CDR3 is CASSLEGGRFNEQFF. CDR3 DNA: TGTGCCAGCAGCTTAGAAGGCGGGAGGTTTAATGAGCAGTTCTTC. The genes are TRBV7-9 and TRBJ2-1; 8 bases are shared with TRBD2. With 1 base clipped from V and 7 bases from J, the junction kept 6 bases outside the gene matches. From germline, CDR1 is SEHNR and CDR2 FQNEAQ (reference sequence). This CDR3 region has 15 residues.

This chain links TRBV4-1 with TRBJ2-1, with D tentatively TRBD2 (5 bases). V gave up 4 bases and J gave up 13 bases, with 14 bases separating them. The CDR3 consists of 12 residues. The germline V gene has CDR1 MGHRA and CDR2 YSYEKL. CDR3 nucleotides: TGCGCCAGCAGCCGAAGGAGGACCGACCAGTTCTTC. Translating gives CASSRRRTDQFF.

With respect to this clonotype: A read error is possible here, since a much larger clone lies one base away. This chain joins TRBV4-3 and TRBJ2-4; D gene unclear. The CDR3 is 15 residues long. The germline CDR1 and CDR2 sequences are LGHNA and YSLEER. This CDR3 reads CTSSQDPSAINIQYF. Written as DNA, the CDR3 is TGCACCAGCAGCCAAGATCCCAGCGCAATTAACATTCAGTACTTC.

The chain recombines TRBV7-2 with TRBJ2-3; D may be TRBD2 (5 bases). The CDR3 covers 17 residues. Per germline, CDR1 SGHTA and CDR2 FQGNSA. Trimming took 4 bases from V and 2 from J, leaving 19 bases between them. The CDR3 bases are TGTGCCAGCAGCTCCAATCCTAGACTATTAGTCACAGATACGCAGTATTTT. It encodes CASSSNPRLLVTDTQYF.